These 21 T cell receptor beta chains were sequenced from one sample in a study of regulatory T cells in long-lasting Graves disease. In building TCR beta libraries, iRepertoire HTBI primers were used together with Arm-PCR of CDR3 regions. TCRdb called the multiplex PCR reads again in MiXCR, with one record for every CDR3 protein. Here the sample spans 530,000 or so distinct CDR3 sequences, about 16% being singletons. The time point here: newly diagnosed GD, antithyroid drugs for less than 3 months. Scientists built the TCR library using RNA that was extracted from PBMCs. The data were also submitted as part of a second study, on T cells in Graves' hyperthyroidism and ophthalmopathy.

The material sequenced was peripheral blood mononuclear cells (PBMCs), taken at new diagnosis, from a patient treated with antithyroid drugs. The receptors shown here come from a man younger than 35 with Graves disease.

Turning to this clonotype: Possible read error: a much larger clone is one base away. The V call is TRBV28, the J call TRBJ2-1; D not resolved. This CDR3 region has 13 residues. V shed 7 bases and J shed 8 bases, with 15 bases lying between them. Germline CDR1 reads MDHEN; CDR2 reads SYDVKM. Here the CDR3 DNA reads TGTGCCAGCAACTTGATCAGATACGATGAGCAGTTCTTC. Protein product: CASNLIRYDEQFF.

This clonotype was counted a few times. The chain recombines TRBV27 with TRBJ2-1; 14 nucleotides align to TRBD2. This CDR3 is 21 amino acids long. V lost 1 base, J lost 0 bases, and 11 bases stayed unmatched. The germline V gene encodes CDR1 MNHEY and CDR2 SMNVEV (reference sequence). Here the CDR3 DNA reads TGTGCCAGCAGTTTATTTACCGGGACTAGCGGGAGTAGGCTCTCCTACAATGAGCAGTTCTTC. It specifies CASSLFTGTSGSRLSYNEQFF.

The CDR3 loop is CASSPRLAGYYEQYF. CDR3 nucleotide sequence: TGTGCCAGTAGTCCGCGACTAGCGGGATACTACGAGCAGTACTTC. The V and J genes are TRBV19 and TRBJ2-7; TRBD2 aligns across 11 bases. The germline V gene has CDR1 LNHDA and CDR2 SQIVND (reference sequence). This CDR3 contains 15 residues. With V trimmed by 5 bases and J by 3 bases, 6 bases remained unmatched.

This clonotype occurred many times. Written as DNA, the CDR3 is TGCGCCAGCAGCGTGGGACAGGCCCAGGGGGAAAAACTGTTTTTT. This encodes CASSVGQAQGEKLFF. The gene calls are TRBV5-1 and TRBJ1-4; 8 bases align to TRBD1. The germline V gene has CDR1 SGHRS and CDR2 YFSETQ. V shed 4 bases, J shed 8 bases, and the junction held 10 bases outside the gene matches. CDR3 length: 15 amino acids.

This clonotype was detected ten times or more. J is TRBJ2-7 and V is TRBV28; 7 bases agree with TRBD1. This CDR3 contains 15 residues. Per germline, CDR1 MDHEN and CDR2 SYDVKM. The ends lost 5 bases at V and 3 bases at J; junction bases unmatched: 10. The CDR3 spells CASSRYPTGDYEQYF. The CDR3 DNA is TGTGCCAGCAGTCGATATCCAACAGGGGACTACGAGCAGTACTTC.

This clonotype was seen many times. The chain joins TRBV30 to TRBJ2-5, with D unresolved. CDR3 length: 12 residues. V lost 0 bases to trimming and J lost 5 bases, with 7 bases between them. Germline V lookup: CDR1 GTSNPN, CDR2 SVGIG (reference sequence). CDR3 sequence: CAWSVLMETQYF. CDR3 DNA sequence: TGTGCCTGGAGTGTACTTATGGAGACCCAGTACTTC.

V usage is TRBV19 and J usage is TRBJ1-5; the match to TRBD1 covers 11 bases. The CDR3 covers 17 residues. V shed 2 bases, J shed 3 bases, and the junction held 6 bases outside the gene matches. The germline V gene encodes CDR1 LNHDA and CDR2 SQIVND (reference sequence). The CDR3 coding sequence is TGTGCCAGTAGTATACTAGGACAGGGGGCCGTCAATCAGCCCCAGCATTTT. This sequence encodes CASSILGQGAVNQPQHF.

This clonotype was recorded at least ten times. The CDR3 bases are TGTGCCAGCAGTGAATGGGATCTTGTTTGGGTAATACGACTAGCGGGGGGTTCCTACGAGCAGTACTTC. It translates to CASSEWDLVWVIRLAGGSYEQYF. The chain combines TRBV6-1 with TRBJ2-7; 13 nucleotides agree with TRBD2. Germline lookup yields CDR1 MNHNS and CDR2 SASEGT. Unmatched junction bases numbered 23, after V lost 2 bases and J lost 1 base. This CDR3 has 23 residues.

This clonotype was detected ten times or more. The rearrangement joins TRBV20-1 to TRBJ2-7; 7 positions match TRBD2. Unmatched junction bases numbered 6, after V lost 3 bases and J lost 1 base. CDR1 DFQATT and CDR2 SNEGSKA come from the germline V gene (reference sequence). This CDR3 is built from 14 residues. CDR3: CSASWRETSYEQYF. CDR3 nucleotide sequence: TGCAGTGCTAGTTGGCGGGAGACATCCTACGAGCAGTACTTC.

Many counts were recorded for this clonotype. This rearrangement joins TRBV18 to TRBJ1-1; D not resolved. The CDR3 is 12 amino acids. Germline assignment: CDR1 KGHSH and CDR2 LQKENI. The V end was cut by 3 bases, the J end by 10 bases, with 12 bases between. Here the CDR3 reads CASSPGSDPAFF. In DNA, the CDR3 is TGTGCCAGCTCACCGGGGTCCGACCCAGCTTTCTTT.

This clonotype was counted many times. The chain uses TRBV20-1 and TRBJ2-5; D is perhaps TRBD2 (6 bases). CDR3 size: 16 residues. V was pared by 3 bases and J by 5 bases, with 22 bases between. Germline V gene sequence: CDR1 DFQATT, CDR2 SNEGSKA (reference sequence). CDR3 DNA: TGCAGTGCTAGTTATTCCTTACTAGCAGGATGGGAGACCCAGTACTTC. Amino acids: CSASYSLLAGWETQYF.

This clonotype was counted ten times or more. The chain's CDR3 is CASSSGETQYF. Written as DNA, the CDR3 is TGTGCCAGCAGTTCCGGGGAGACCCAGTACTTC. This chain connects TRBV12-3 or TRBV12-4 to TRBJ2-5; the D is unclear. CDR3 length equals 11 residues. V was pared by 4 bases and J by 5 bases, with 5 bases between.

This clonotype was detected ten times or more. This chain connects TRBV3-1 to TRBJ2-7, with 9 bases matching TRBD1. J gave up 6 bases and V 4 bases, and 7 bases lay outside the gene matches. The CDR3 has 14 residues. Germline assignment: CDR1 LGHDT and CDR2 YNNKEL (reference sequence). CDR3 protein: CASSRPGQGTEQYF. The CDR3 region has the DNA TGTGCCAGCAGCCGACCGGGACAGGGAACCGAGCAGTACTTC.

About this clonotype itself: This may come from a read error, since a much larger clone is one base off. CDR3: CTSSREAGAYEQYF. The CDR3 bases are TGTACCAGCAGCCGTGAAGCGGGAGCCTACGAGCAGTACTTC. V gene TRBV3-1 combines with J gene TRBJ2-7; 8 bases agree with TRBD2. The CDR3 runs to 14 residues. Germline V CDR1 and CDR2: LGHDT, YNNKEL (reference sequence).

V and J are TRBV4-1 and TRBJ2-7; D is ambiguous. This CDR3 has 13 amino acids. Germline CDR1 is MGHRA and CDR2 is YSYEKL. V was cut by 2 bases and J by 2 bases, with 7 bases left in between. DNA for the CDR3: TGCGCCAGCAGCCAAACTATGGCCTACGAGCAGTACTTC. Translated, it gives CASSQTMAYEQYF.

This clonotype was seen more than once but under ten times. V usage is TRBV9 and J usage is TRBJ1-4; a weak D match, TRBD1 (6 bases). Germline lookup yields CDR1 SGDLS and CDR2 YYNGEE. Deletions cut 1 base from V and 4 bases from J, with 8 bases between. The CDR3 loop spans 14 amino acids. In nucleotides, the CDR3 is TGTGCCAGCAGCGTACAGGGGCGTAATGAAAAACTGTTTTTT. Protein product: CASSVQGRNEKLFF.

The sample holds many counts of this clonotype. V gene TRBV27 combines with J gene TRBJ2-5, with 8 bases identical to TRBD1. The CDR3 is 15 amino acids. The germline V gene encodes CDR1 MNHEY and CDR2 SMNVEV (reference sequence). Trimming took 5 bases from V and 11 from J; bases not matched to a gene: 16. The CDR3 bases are TGTGCCAGCAGTGACGGGACAGGTCCTCAGCAAGCTCAGTACTTC. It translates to CASSDGTGPQQAQYF.

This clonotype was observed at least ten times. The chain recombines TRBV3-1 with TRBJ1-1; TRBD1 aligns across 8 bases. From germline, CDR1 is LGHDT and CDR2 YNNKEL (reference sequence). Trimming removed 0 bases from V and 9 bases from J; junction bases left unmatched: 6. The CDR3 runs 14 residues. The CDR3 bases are TGTGCCAGCAGCCAAGATCGCAGGGGGCCTCAAGCTTTCTTT. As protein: CASSQDRRGPQAFF.

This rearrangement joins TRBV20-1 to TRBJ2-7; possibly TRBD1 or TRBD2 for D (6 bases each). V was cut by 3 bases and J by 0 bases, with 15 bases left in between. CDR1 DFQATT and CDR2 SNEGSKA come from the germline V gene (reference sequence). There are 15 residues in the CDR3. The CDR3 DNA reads TGCAGTGCTAGTAGTGGGGGGCGCGTCTCCTACGAGCAGTACTTC. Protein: CSASSGGRVSYEQYF.

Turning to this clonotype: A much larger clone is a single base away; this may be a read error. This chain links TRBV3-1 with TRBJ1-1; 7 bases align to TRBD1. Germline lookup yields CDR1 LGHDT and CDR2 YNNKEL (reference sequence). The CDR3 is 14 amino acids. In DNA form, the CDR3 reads TGTGCCGGCAGCCCCAGGGACAGGAACACTGAAGCTTTCTTT. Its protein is CAGSPRDRNTEAFF.

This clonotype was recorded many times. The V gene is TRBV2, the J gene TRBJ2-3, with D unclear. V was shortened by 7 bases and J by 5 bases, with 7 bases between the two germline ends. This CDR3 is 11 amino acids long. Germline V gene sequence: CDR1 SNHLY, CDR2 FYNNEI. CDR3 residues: CASIWRDTQYF. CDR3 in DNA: TGTGCCAGCATCTGGCGAGATACGCAGTATTTT.